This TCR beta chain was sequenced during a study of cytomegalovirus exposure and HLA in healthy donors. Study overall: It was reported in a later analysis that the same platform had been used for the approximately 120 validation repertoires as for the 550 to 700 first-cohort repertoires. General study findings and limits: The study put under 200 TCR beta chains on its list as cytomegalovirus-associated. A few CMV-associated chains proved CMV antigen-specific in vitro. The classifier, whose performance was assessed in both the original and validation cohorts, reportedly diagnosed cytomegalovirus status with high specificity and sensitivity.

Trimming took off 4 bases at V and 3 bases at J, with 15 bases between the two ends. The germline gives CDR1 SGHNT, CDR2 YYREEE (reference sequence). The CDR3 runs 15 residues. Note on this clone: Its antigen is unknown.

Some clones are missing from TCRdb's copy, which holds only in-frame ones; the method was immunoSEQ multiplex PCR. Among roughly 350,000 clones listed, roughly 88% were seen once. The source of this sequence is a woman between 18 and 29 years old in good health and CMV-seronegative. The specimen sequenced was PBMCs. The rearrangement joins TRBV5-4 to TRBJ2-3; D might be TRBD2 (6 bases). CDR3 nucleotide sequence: TGTGCCAGCAGCCAGGACTATCGATTTACAGATACGCAGTATTTT. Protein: CASSQDYRFTDTQYF.